This TCR beta chain originates from a study of cytomegalovirus exposure and HLA in healthy donors. Whole-study results and caveats: The investigators catalogued 150 to 200 TCR beta chains as cytomegalovirus-associated. The majority of CMV-associated TCR beta chains were reported as apparently HLA-restricted in a later analysis.

The CDR3 extends over 12 amino acids. Trimming stripped 1 base from V and 4 bases from J, with 4 bases between. Germline CDR1 reads SGHVS; CDR2 reads FQNEAQ. The sample holds one count of this clone. Antigen specificity is unknown. PCR amplification relied on 60 Vbeta primers (plus 13 Jbeta primers). Libraries were prepared by immunoSEQ multiplex PCR; TCRdb keeps only in-frame clonotypes and omits some of them. Among more than 95,000 clones, about 82% were seen once, and the ten largest hold approximately 2%. This clonotype was sampled from a man aged 50 to 60 in good health and CMV-seronegative. The rearrangement joins TRBV7-8 to TRBJ1-2; no clear D gene. Sequenced sample: PBMCs. The chain's CDR3 is CASSLDSYGYTF. The CDR3 DNA is TGTGCCAGCAGCTTAGATAGCTATGGCTACACCTTC. Using reference TRBV7-8 and TRBJ1-2 for the parts outside the CDR3, the full variable domain is GAGVSQSPRYKVAKRGQDVALRCDPISGHVSLFWYQQALGQGPEFLTYFQNEAQLDKSGLPSDRFFAERPEGSVSTLKIQRTQQEDSAVYLCASSLDSYGYTFGSGTRLTVV.